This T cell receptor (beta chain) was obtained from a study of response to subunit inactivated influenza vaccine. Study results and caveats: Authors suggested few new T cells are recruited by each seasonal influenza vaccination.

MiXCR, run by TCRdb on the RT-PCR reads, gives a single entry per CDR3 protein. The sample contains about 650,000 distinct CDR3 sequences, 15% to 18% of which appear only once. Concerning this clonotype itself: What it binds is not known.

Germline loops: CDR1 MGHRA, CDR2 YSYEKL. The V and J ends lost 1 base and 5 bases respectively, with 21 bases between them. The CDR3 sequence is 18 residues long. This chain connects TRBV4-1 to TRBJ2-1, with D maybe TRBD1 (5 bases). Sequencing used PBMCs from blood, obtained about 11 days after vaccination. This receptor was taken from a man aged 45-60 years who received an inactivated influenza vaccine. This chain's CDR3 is CASSQVGLGRRYNNEQFF. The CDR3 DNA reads TGCGCCAGCAGCCAAGTTGGGTTGGGGCGCCGATACAACAATGAGCAGTTCTTC.